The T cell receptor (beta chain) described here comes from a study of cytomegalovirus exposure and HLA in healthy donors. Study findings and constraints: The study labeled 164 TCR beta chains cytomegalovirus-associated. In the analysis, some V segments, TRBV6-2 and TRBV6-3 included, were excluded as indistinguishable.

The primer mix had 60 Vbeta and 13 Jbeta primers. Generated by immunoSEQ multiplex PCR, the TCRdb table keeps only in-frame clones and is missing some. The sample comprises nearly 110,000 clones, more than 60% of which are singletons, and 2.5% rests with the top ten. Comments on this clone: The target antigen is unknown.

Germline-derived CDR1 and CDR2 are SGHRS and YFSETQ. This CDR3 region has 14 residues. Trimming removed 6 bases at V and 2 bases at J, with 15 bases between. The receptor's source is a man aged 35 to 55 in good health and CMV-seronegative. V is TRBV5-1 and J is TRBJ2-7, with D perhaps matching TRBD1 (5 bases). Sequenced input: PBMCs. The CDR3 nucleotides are TGCGCCAGCAATCCAGGGCAGGCCCCCTACGAGCAGTACTTC. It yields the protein CASNPGQAPYEQYF.